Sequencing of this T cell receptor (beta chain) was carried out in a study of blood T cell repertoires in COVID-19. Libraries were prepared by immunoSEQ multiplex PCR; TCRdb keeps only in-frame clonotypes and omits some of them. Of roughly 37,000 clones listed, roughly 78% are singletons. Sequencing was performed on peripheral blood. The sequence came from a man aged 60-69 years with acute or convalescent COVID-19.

In nucleotides, the CDR3 is TGCGCCAGCAGCTCTGCAACTAATGAAAAACTGTTTTTT. This gives the protein CASSSATNEKLFF. The J gene is TRBJ1-4, the V gene TRBV5-1; D gene uncertain. The CDR3 consists of 13 residues. Germline values: CDR1 SGHRS, CDR2 YFSETQ. V gave up 3 bases and J gave up 0 bases, with 3 bases separating them.